A single sample gave rise to the 16 T cell receptor beta chains below, sequenced in a study of PD-L1 blockade in urothelial cancer. Assay used: immunoSEQ multiplex PCR; TCRdb lists only in-frame clones, some missing. This table holds roughly 60,000 clones, over 70% found once. The material sequenced was PBMCs, taken around atezolizumab (anti-PD-L1) treatment. Every receptor here comes from a man between 65 and 85 years old with urothelial cancer.

This chain connects TRBV15 to TRBJ1-5; no clear D. The V end was cut by 5 bases, the J end by 6 bases, with 11 bases between. Germline V gene lookup returns CDR1 LNHNV and CDR2 YYDKDF (reference sequence). The CDR3 has 13 residues. CDR3 DNA: TGTGCCACCAGCTCTCGGGTCAGTCAGCCCCAGCATTTT. This gives the protein CATSSRVSQPQHF.

The genes are TRBV7-9 and TRBJ2-3, with D possibly TRBD2 on 6 matching bases. Germline CDR1 SEHNR, CDR2 FQNEAQ (reference sequence). The V gene lost 5 bases and the J gene lost 4 bases, with 16 bases spanning the gap. The CDR3 contains 15 residues. Written as DNA, the CDR3 is TGTGCCAGCAGCCCCAAAAGGAGGGCCTCAGATACGCAGTATTTT. This translates into CASSPKRRASDTQYF.

This clone was picked up one time. CDR3 coding DNA: TGTGCCAGCTCACCACCGACGGGGTTTGGAACTGAAGCTTTCTTT. This gives the protein CASSPPTGFGTEAFF. The V call is TRBV18, the J call TRBJ1-1; D is unresolved. The CDR3 is 15 amino acids. Germline values: CDR1 KGHSH, CDR2 LQKENI. The V end lost 0 bases, the J end lost 5 bases, and 13 bases lay between the germline ends.

This clone was seen a single time. The chain combines TRBV30 with TRBJ2-2; 8 nucleotides match TRBD1. The CDR3 sequence is 15 residues long. Germline values: CDR1 GTSNPN, CDR2 SVGIG (reference sequence). Germline trimming cut 0 bases from V and 6 bases from J; bases unmatched to any gene: 6. The CDR3 reads CAWSVPRQGSGELFF. CDR3 nucleotide sequence: TGTGCCTGGAGTGTACCGCGACAGGGGTCCGGGGAGCTGTTTTTT. The whole variable domain, remainder taken from reference TRBV30 and TRBJ2-2, is SQTIHQWPATLVQPVGSPLSLECTVEGTSNPNLYWYRQAAGRGLQLLFYSVGIGQISSEVPQNLSASRPQDRQFILSSKKLLLSDSGFYLCAWSVPRQGSGELFFGEGSRLTVL.

The CDR3 region is CASSPDRDYGYTF. The CDR3 DNA follows: TGTGCCAGCAGCCCAGACAGGGACTATGGCTACACCTTC. V and J are TRBV6-5 and TRBJ1-2; 7 bases are a match to TRBD1. This CDR3 is 13 amino acids long. Germline V gene lookup returns CDR1 MNHEY and CDR2 SVGAGI. The trim removed 6 bases at V and 3 bases at J, leaving 4 bases unmatched.

The chain combines TRBV19 with TRBJ2-4, with TRBD2 as a possible D gene (6 bases). Per the germline V gene, CDR1 is LNHDA and CDR2 is SQIVND (reference sequence). V was pared by 6 bases and J by 1 base, with 10 bases between. CDR3 length: 14 residues. CDR3 bases: TGTGCCAGTAGCGGGGGACGGGCCAAAAACATTCAGTACTTC. Protein product: CASSGGRAKNIQYF.

This clone is a singleton in its sample. This chain joins TRBV29-1 and TRBJ2-2, with 9 nucleotides matching TRBD1. The germline CDR1 and CDR2 sequences are SQVTM and ANQGSEA. The ends lost 2 bases at V and 4 bases at J; junction bases unmatched: 20. This CDR3 is built from 20 residues. CDR3 in DNA: TGCAGCGTTGAATTCGGGGGACAGGACAGGGGATGGTGTTGCACCGGGGAGCTGTTTTTT. Translation gives CSVEFGGQDRGWCCTGELFF.

This clone showed up just a few times. The rearrangement joins TRBV7-9 to TRBJ1-2; D might be TRBD1 (6 bases). This CDR3 contains 14 residues. CDR1 and CDR2 (germline): SEHNR, FQNEAQ (reference sequence). V lost 1 base to trimming and J lost 4 bases, with 10 bases between them. The CDR3 DNA follows: TGTGCCAGCAGCTTAGACGGACAGCTCTATGGCTACACCTTC. This translates into CASSLDGQLYGYTF.

A few counts support this clone. The chain joins TRBV6-1 to TRBJ2-1; D perhaps matches TRBD2 (5 bases). V was cut by 4 bases and J by 3 bases, with 13 bases left in between. The CDR3 has 15 amino acids. CDR1 and CDR2 (germline): MNHNS, SASEGT. The CDR3: CASSVVAWDYNEQFF. The CDR3 nucleotides are TGTGCCAGCAGTGTAGTAGCGTGGGACTACAATGAGCAGTTCTTC.

The chain uses TRBV7-2 and TRBJ1-3, with D uncertain. The CDR3 length is 19 residues. Per the germline V gene, CDR1 is SGHTA and CDR2 is FQGNSA. The ends were cut back, 0 bases at V and 4 bases at J, with 22 bases in the middle. The CDR3 is CASSLARAAGGAGGNTIYF. CDR3 bases: TGTGCCAGCAGCTTAGCCCGCGCCGCCGGTGGAGCGGGAGGAAACACCATATATTTT.

This chain joins TRBV5-1 and TRBJ2-3; no firm D call. V gave up 4 bases and J gave up 2 bases, with 14 bases separating them. The CDR3 has 15 amino acids. The germline CDR1 and CDR2 sequences are SGHRS and YFSETQ. The CDR3, as DNA: TGCGCCAGCAGCCGTAGACTTATTCTCACAGATACGCAGTATTTT. It is translated as CASSRRLILTDTQYF. The full variable domain, with the rest looked up from reference TRBV5-1 and TRBJ2-3, is KAGVTQTPRYLIKTRGQQVTLSCSPISGHRSVSWYQQTPGQGLQFLFEYFSETQRNKGNFPGRFSGRQFSNSRSEMNVSTLELGDSALYLCASSRRLILTDTQYFGPGTRLTVL.

The V and J genes are TRBV5-1 and TRBJ2-3, with D possibly being TRBD1 (6 bases). The V and J ends lost 2 bases and 2 bases respectively, with 9 bases between them. Germline CDR1 reads SGHRS; CDR2 reads YFSETQ. This CDR3 has 14 residues. CDR3 region: CASSFGQFTDTQYF. DNA for the CDR3: TGCGCCAGCAGCTTCGGACAGTTCACAGATACGCAGTATTTT.

The gene calls are TRBV12-2 and TRBJ2-1; no DNA check was done on the table's D call, TRBD2. TRBV12-2 is recorded as a pseudogene. The CDR3 runs 15 residues. This chain's CDR3 is CASRPLAGVYNEQFF. Written as DNA, the CDR3 is TGTGCAAGTCGCCCGTTAGCGGGAGTCTACAATGAGCAGTTCTTC.

In this sample, this clone turned up once. V and J are TRBV2 and TRBJ1-3; D remains unclear. V lost 7 bases to trimming and J lost 0 bases, with 10 bases between them. Germline V gene data show CDR1 as SNHLY and CDR2 as FYNNEI. The CDR3 has 14 amino acids. CDR3 sequence reads: CASKDGLSGNTIYF. For the CDR3, the DNA is TGTGCCAGCAAAGACGGACTCTCTGGAAACACCATATATTTT.

The chain is built from TRBV18 and TRBJ2-1; the D is unclear. CDR1 KGHSH and CDR2 LQKENI come from the germline V gene. Trimming removed 1 base from V and 8 bases from J, with 12 bases in between. The CDR3 contains 14 residues. The CDR3 region is CASSPQSEYDEQFF. In DNA form, the CDR3 reads TGTGCCAGCTCACCACAATCCGAGTACGATGAGCAGTTCTTC.

This rearrangement joins TRBV10-1 to TRBJ2-3; TRBD2 matches at 8 bases. The length of the CDR3 is 16 residues. The trim removed 4 bases at V and 1 base at J, leaving 7 bases unmatched. In germline, CDR1 is WNHNN, CDR2 SYGVQD (reference sequence). The CDR3 bases are TGCGCCAGCAGTGGGGGACTAGTTCGGGGCACAGATACGCAGTATTTT. Protein product: CASSGGLVRGTDTQYF.